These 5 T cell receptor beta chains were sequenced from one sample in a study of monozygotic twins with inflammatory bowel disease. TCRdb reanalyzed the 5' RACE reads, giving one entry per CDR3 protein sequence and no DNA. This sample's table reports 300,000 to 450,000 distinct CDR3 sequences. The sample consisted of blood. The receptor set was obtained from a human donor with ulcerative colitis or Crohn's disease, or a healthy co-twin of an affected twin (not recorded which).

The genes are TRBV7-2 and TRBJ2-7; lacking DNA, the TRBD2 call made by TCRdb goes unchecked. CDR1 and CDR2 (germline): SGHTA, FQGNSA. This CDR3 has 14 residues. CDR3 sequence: CASSPSSFAYEQYF.

The CDR3 protein is CASSPGRGDTEAFF. The chain is built from TRBV5-1 and TRBJ1-1; the D call of TRBD1 rests on TCRdb alone, since no DNA is present to check it. CDR1 SGHRS and CDR2 YFSETQ come from the germline V gene. The CDR3 spans 14 residues.

CDR3 protein: CASTPRPYNSPLHF. The rearrangement links TRBV27 to TRBJ1-6; without DNA, the TCRdb call of TRBD1 cannot be checked. Looked up from germline, CDR1 is MNHEY and CDR2 is SMNVEV (reference sequence). The CDR3 is 14 amino acids.

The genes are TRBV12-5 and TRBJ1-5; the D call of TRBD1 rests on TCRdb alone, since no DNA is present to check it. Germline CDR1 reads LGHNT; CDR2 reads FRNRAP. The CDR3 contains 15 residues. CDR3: CASGEGQGSNQPQHF.

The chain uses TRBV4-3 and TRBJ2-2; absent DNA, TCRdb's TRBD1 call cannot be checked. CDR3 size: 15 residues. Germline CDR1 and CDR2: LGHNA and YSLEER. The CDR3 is CASSQEDRGTGELFF.